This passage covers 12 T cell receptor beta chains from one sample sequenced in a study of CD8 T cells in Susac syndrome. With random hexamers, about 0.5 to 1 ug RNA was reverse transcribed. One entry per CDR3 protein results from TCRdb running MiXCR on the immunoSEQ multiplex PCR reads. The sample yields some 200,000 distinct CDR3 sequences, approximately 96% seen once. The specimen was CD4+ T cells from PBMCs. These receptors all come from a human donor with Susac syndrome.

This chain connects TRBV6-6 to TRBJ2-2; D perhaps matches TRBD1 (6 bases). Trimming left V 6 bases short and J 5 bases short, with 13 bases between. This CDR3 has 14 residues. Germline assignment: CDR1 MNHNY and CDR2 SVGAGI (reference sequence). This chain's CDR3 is CASSQTGRTGELFF. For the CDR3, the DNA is TGTGCCAGCAGCCAAACAGGGAGAACCGGGGAGCTGTTTTTT.

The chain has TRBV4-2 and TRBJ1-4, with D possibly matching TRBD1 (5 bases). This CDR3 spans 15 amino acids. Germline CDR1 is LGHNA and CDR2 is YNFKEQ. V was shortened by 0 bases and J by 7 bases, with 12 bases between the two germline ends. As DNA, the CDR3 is TGTGCCAGCAGCCAAGATGGGCAGGGACGTGAAAAACTGTTTTTT. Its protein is CASSQDGQGREKLFF.

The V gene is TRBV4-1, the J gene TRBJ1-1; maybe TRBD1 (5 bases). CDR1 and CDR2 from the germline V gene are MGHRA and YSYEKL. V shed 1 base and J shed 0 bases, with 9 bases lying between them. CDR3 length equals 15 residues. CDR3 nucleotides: TGCGCCAGCAGCCAAGGGGCAGGGATGAACACTGAAGCTTTCTTT. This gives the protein CASSQGAGMNTEAFF.

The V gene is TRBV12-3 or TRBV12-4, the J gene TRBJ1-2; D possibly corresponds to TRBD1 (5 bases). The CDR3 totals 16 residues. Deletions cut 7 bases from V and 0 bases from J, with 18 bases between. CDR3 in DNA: TGTGCCAGCAAATGGGGCAGGGTATCAACTAACTATGGCTACACCTTC. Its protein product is CASKWGRVSTNYGYTF.

The CDR3 spells CSAGTTNYGYTF. The CDR3 DNA follows: TGCAGTGCAGGGACCACCAACTATGGCTACACCTTC. The rearrangement uses TRBV29-1 and TRBJ1-2; maybe TRBD1 (5 bases). The CDR3 spans 12 residues. Germline V CDR1 and CDR2: SQVTM, ANQGSEA.

The CDR3 DNA reads TGCAGTGCTCTCACGGGGGGGGCCGCCGAGACCCAGTACTTC. This sequence encodes CSALTGGAAETQYF. The chain employs TRBV20-1 and TRBJ2-5; TRBD2 agrees at 8 bases. This CDR3 is 14 amino acids long. The junction had 10 bases not matched to a gene; V was cut back by 5 bases and J by 5 bases. From germline, CDR1 is DFQATT and CDR2 SNEGSKA (reference sequence).

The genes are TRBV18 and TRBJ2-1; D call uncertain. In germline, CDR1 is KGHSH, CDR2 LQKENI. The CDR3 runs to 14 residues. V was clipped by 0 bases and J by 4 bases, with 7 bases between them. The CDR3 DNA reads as TGTGCCAGCTCACCACCGATAGCATACAATGAGCAGTTCTTC. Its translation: CASSPPIAYNEQFF.

The CDR3: CSADNPSGTGDGYTF. The CDR3, as DNA: TGCAGTGCCGACAACCCATCCGGGACAGGGGACGGCTACACCTTC. The J gene is TRBJ1-2, the V gene TRBV20-1; TRBD1 agrees at 10 bases. The CDR3 consists of 15 residues. V gave up 6 bases and J gave up 8 bases; unmatched junction bases: 15. Germline assignment: CDR1 DFQATT and CDR2 SNEGSKA (reference sequence).

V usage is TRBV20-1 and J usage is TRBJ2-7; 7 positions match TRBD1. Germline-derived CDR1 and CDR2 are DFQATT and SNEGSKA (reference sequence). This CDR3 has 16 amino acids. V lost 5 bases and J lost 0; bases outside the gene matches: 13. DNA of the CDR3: TGCAGTGCTCGACCCCCGACAGGGACCCTCTCCTACGAGCAGTACTTC. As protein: CSARPPTGTLSYEQYF.

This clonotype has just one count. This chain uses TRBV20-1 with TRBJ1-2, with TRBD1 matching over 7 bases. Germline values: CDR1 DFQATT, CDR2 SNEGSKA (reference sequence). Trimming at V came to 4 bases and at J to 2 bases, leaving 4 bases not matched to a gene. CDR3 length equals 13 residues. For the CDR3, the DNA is TGCAGTGCTACCCAGGACAGGAACTATGGCTACACCTTC. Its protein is CSATQDRNYGYTF.

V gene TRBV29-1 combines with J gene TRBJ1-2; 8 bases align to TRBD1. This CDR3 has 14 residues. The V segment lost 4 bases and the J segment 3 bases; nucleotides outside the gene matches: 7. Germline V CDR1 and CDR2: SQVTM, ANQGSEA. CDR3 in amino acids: CSVGRAGGHYGYTF. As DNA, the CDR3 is TGCAGCGTTGGGAGGGCAGGGGGCCACTATGGCTACACCTTC.

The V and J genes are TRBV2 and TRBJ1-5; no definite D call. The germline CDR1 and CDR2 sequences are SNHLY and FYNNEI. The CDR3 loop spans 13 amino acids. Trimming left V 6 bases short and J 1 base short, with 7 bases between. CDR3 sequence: CASSVESNQPQHF. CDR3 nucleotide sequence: TGTGCCAGCAGCGTCGAAAGCAATCAGCCCCAGCATTTT.